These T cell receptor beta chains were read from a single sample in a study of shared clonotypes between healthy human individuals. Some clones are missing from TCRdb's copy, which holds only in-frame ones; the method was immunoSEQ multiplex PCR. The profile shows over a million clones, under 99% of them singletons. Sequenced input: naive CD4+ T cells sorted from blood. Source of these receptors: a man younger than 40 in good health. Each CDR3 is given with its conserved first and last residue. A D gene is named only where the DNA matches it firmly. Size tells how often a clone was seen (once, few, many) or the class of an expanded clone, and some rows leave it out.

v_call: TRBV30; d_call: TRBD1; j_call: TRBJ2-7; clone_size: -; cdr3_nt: TGTGCTCTCAGGGGACAGGGCTACCGGCAGTACTTC; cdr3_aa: CALRGQGYRQYF
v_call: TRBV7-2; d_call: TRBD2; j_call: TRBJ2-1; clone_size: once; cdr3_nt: TGTGCCAGCAGCTTAGATGTGCGACTAGCGGGAGGTAAAAATGAGCAGTTCTTC; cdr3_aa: CASSLDVRLAGGKNEQFF
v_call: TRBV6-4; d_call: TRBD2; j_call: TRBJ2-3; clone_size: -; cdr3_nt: TGTGCCAGCAGGCCGACTAGCGGGAGGGAGGATACGCAGTATTTT; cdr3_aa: CASRPTSGREDTQYF
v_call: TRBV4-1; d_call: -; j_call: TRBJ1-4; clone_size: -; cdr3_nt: TGCGCCAGCAGCCAAGTGTCCGTCAAGAATGAAAAACTGTTTTTT; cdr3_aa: CASSQVSVKNEKLFF
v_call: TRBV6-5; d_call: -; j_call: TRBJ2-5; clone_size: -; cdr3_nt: TGTGCCAGCAGTTACGCCGTTGAGACCCAGTACTTC; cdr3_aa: CASSYAVETQYF
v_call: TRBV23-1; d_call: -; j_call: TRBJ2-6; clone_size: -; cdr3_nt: TGCGCCAGCAGTCAGCACGAAACAGATTCTGGGGCCAACGTCCTGACTTTC; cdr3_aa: CASSQHETDSGANVLTF
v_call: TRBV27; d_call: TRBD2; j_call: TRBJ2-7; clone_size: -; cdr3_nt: TGTGCCAGCAGTCTACTCTTTAGCGGGAGCGCCTCCTACGAGCAGTACTTC; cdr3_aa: CASSLLFSGSASYEQYF
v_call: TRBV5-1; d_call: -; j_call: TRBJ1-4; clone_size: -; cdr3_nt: TGCGCCAGCAGCGCGTCCGGGACAAATGCAACTAATGAAAAACTGTTTTTT; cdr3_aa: CASSASGTNATNEKLFF
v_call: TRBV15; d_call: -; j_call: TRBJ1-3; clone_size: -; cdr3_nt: TGTGCCACCAGCAGGGGACTCTCTGGAAACACCATATATTTT; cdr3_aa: CATSRGLSGNTIYF
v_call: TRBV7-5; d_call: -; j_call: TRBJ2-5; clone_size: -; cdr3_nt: TGTGTCAGAAGCATAGACAGTTCCGAATACTTC; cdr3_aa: CVRSIDSSEYF